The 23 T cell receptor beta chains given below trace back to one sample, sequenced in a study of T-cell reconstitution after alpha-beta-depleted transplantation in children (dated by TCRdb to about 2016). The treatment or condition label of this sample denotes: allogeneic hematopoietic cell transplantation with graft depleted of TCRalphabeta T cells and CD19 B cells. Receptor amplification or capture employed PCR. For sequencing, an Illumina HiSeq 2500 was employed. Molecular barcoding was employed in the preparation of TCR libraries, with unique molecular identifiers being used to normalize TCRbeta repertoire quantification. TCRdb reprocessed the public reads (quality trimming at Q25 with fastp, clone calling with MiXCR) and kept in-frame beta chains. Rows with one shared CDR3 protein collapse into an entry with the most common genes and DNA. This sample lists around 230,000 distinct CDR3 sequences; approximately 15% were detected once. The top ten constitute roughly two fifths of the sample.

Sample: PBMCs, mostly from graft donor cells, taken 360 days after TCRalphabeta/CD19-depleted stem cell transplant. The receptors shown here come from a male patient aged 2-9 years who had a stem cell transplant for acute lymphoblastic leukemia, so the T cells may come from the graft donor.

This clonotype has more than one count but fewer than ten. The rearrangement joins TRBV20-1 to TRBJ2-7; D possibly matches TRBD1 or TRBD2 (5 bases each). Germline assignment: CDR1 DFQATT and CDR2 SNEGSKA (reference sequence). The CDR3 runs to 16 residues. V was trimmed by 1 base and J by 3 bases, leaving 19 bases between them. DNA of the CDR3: TGCAGTGCTAGAGGATCCGGATTAATTGGGGGCTACGAGCAGTACTTC. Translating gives CSARGSGLIGGYEQYF.

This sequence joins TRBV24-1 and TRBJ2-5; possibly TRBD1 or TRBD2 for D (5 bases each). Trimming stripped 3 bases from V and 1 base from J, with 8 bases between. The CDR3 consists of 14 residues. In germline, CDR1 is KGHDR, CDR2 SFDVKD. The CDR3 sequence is CATSDVGTQETQYF. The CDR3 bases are TGTGCCACCAGTGATGTAGGGACCCAAGAGACCCAGTACTTC.

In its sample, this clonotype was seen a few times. The CDR3 bases are TGTGCCAGCAACCTGGACGGCATGAACACTGAAGCTTTCTTT. It specifies CASNLDGMNTEAFF. The V call is TRBV9, the J call TRBJ1-1; D is uncertain. V lost 6 bases to trimming and J lost 0 bases, with 12 bases between them. This CDR3 region has 14 residues. Germline loops: CDR1 SGDLS, CDR2 YYNGEE.

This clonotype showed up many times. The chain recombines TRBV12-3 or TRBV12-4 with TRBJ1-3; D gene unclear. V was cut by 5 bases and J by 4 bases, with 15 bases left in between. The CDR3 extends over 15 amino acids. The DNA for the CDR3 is TGTGCCAGCAGTCTCTTCGGATTTGCAGGAAACACCATATATTTT. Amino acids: CASSLFGFAGNTIYF.

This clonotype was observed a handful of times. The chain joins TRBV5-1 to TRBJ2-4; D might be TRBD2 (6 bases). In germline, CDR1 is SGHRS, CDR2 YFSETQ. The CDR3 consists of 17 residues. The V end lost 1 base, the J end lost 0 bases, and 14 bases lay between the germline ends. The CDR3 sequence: CASSLIGTSLAKNIQYF. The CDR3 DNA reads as TGCGCCAGCAGCTTGATTGGGACTTCACTAGCCAAAAACATTCAGTACTTC.

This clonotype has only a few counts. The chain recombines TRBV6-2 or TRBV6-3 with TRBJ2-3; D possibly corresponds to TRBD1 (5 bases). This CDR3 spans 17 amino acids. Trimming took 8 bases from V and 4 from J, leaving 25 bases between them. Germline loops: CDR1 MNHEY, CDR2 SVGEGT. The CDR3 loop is CASPRGEWPSGADTQYF. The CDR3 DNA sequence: TGTGCCAGCCCTAGGGGTGAGTGGCCCAGTGGCGCAGATACGCAGTATTTT.

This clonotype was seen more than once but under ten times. This CDR3 is CASSGAGYRAGVQETQYF. The CDR3 DNA follows: TGTGCCAGCAGCGGGGCAGGGTATCGAGCGGGAGTACAAGAGACCCAGTACTTC. The J gene is TRBJ2-5, the V gene TRBV7-7, with TRBD2 matching over 8 bases. This CDR3 is 18 amino acids long. J gave up 2 bases and V 5 bases, and 16 bases lay outside the gene matches. Germline V gene data show CDR1 as SSHAT and CDR2 as FNYEAQ (reference sequence).

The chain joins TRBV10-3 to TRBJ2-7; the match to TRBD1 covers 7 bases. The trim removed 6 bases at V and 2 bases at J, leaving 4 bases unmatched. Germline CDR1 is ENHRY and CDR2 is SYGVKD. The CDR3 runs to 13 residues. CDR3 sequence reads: CAIRPGQTYEQYF. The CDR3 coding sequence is TGTGCCATCAGGCCGGGACAGACCTACGAGCAGTACTTC.

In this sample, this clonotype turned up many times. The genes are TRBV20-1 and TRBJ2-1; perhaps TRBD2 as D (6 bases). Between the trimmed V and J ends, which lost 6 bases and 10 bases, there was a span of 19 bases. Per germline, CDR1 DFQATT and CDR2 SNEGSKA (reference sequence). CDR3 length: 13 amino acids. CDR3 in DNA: TGCAGTGCCTTAGCGGCAAAAATGAGCGAGCAGTTCTTC. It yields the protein CSALAAKMSEQFF.

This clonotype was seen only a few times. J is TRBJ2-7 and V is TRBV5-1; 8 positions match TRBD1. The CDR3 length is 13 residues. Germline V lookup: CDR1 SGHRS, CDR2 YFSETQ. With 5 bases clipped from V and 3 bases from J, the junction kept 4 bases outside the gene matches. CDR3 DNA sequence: TGCGCCAGCAGGCGGACAGGGCACTACGAGCAGTACTTC. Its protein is CASRRTGHYEQYF.

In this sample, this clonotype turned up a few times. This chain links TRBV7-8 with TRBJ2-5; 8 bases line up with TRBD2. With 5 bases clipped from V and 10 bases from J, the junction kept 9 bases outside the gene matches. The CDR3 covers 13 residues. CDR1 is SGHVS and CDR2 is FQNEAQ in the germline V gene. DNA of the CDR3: TGTGCCAGCAGCAGGCTAGCGGGTCGGGACCAGTACTTC. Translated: CASSRLAGRDQYF.

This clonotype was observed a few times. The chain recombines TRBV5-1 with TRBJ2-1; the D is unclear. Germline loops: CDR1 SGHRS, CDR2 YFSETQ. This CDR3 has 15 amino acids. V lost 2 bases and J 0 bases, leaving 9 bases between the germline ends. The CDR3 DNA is TGCGCCAGCAGCTTCGGTGCTTTCTCCTACAATGAGCAGTTCTTC. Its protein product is CASSFGAFSYNEQFF.

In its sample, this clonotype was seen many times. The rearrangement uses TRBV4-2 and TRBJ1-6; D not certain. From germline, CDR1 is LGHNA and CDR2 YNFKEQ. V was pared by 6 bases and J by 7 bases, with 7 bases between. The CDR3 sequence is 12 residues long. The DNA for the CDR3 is TGTGCCAGCAGACCGGGAAATTCACCCCTCCACTTT. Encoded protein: CASRPGNSPLHF.

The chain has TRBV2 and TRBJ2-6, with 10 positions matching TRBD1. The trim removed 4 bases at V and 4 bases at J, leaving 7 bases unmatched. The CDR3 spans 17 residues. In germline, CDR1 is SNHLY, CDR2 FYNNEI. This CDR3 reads CASSVRQGALGANVLTF. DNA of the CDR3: TGTGCCAGCAGTGTCCGACAGGGGGCTTTAGGGGCCAACGTCCTGACTTTC.

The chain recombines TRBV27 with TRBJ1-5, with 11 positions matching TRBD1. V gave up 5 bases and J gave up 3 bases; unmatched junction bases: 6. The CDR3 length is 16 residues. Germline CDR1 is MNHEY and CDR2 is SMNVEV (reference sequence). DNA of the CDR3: TGTGCCAGCAGTCAGGGACAGGGGGTCAACAATCAGCCCCAGCATTTT. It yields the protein CASSQGQGVNNQPQHF.

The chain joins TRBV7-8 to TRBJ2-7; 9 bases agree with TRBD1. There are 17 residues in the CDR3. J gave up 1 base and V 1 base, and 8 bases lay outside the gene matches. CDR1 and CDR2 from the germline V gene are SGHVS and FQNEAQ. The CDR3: CASSLVGQGGGSYEQYF. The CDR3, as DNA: TGTGCCAGCAGCTTAGTGGGACAGGGTGGGGGGTCCTACGAGCAGTACTTC.

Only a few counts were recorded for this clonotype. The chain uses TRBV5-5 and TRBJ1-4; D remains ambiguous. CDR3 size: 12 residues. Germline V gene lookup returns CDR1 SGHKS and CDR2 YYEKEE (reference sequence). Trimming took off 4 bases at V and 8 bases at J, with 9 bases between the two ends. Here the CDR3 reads CASSLPGEKLFF. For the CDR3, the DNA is TGTGCCAGCAGCCTCCCCGGAGAAAAACTGTTTTTT. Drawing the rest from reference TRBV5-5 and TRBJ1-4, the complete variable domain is DAGVTQSPTHLIKTRGQQVTLRCSPISGHKSVSWYQQVLGQGPQFIFQYYEKEERGRGNFPDRFSARQFPNYSSELNVNALLLGDSALYLCASSLPGEKLFFGSGTQLSVL.

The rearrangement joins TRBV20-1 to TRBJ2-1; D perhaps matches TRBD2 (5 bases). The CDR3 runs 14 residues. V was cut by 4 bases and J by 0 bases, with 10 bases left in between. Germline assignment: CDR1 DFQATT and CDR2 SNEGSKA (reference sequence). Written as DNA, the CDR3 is TGCAGTGCTACCCTTAGCGACTCCTACAATGAGCAGTTCTTC. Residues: CSATLSDSYNEQFF.

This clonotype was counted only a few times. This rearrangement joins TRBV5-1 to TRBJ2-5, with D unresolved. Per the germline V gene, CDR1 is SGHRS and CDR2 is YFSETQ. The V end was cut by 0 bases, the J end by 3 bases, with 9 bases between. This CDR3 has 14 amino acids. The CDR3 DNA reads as TGCGCCAGCAGCTTGGGGTTGCCTAAAGAGACCCAGTACTTC. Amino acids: CASSLGLPKETQYF.

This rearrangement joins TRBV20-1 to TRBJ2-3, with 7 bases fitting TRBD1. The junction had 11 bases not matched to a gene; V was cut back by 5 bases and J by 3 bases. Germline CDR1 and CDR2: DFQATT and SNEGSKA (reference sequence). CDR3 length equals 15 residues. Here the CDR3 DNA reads TGCAGTGCTTACAATTTCGACAGGGTGACAGATACGCAGTATTTT. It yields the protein CSAYNFDRVTDTQYF.

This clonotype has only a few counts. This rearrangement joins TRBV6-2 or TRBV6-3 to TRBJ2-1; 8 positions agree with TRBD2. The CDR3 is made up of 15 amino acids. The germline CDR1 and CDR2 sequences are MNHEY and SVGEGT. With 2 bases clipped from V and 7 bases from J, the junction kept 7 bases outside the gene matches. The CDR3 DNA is TGTGCCAGCAGTTACGGAGCGGGAGTTGGGAATGAGCAGTTCTTC. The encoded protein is CASSYGAGVGNEQFF.

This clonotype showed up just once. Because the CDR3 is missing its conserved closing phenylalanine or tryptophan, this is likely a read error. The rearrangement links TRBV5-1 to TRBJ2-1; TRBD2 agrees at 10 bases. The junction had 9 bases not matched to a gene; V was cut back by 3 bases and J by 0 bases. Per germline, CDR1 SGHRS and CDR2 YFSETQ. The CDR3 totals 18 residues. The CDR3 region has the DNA TGCGCCAGCAGCTCCAGCCAAAAGCGGGGGGGCTCCTACAATGAGCAGTTCTAC. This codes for CASSSSQKRGGSYNEQFY.

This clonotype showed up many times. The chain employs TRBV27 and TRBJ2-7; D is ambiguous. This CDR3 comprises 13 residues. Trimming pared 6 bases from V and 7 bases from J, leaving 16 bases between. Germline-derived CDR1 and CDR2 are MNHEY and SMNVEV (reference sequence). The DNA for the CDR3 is TGTGCCAGCAGCTACGGGCCCGAAAGGGAGCAGTACTTC. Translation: CASSYGPEREQYF.